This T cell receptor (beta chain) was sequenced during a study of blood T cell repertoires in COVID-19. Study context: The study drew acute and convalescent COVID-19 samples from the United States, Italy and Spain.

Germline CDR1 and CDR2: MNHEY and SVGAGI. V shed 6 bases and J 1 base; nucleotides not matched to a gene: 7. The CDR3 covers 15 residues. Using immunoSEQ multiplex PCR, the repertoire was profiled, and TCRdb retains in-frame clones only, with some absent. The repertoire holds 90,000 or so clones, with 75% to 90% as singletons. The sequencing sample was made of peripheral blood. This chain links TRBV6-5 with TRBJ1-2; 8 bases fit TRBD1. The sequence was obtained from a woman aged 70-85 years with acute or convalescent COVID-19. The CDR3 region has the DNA TGTGCCAGCAGACCCGACAGGGGAGGTAACTATGGCTACACCTTC. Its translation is CASRPDRGGNYGYTF.